This T cell receptor (beta chain) derives from a study of T cells in Graves' hyperthyroidism and ophthalmopathy. This clonotype was counted at least ten times. The source material, RNA transcripts, was used to amplify TCR beta CDR3 regions. The primer set for the first-round RT-PCR of the TCR CDR3 was HTBI. Each CDR3 protein gets one entry after TCRdb re-called the multiplex PCR reads with MiXCR. This table has approximately 410,000 distinct CDR3 sequences, roughly 13% appearing once. Germline lookup yields CDR1 MNHNS and CDR2 SASEGT. V lost 7 bases and J lost 2; bases outside the gene matches: 10. This CDR3 is 16 amino acids long.

This receptor was obtained from a woman in her late teens or twenties with Graves' hyperthyroidism. The genes are TRBV6-1 and TRBJ2-7, with 11 bases fitting TRBD1. Sequencing was carried out using blood. The CDR3 bases are TGTGCCAGCACTACTTTCCCGGACAGGGGGCCCTACGAGCAGTACTTC. Amino acids: CASTTFPDRGPYEQYF.